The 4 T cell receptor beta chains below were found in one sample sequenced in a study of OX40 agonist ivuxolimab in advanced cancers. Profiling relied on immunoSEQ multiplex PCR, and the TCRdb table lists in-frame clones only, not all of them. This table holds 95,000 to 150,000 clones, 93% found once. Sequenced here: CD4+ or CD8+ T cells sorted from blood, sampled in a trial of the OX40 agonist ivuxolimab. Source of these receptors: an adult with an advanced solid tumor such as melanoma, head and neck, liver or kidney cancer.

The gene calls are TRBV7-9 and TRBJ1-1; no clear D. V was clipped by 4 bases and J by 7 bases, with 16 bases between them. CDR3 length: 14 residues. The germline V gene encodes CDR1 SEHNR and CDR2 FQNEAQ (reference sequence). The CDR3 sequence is CASSSQSGLGEAFF. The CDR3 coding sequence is TGTGCCAGCAGCTCACAGTCTGGTCTGGGTGAAGCTTTCTTT.

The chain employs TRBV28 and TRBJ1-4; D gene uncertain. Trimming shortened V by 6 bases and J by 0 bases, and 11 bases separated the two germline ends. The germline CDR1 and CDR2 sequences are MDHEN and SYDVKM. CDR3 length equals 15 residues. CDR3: CASRVGFATNEKLFF. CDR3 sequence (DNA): TGTGCCAGCAGAGTGGGTTTTGCAACTAATGAAAAACTGTTTTTT.

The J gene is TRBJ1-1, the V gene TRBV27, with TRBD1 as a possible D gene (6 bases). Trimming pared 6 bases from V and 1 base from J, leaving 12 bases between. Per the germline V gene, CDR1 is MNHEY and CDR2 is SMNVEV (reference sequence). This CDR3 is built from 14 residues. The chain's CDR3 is CASSRQDENTEAFF. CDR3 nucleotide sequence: TGTGCCAGCAGCCGACAGGACGAGAACACTGAAGCTTTCTTT.

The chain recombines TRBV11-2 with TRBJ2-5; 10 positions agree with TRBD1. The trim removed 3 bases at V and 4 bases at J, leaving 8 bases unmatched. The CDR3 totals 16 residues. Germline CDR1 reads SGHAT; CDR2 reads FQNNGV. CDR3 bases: TGTGCCAGCAGCTTGCACGGGACAGGGGTGGGAGAGACCCAGTACTTC. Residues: CASSLHGTGVGETQYF. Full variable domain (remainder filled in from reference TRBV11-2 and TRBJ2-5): EAGVAQSPRYKIIEKRQSVAFWCNPISGHATLYWYQQILGQGPKLLIQFQNNGVVDDSQLPKDRFSAERLKGVDSTLKIQPAKLEDSAVYLCASSLHGTGVGETQYFGPGTRLLVL.